The rows below give T cell receptor beta chains drawn from one sample of a study of T-cell reconstitution after alpha-beta-depleted transplantation in children. TCRdb reprocessed the PCR reads with MiXCR, giving one entry per CDR3 protein. This repertoire shows 700,000 to 850,000 distinct CDR3 sequences, 16% found once; its top ten account for around 5.3%. Source: PBMCs, mostly from graft donor cells, taken 360 days after TCRalphabeta/CD19-depleted stem cell transplant. These receptors were collected from a male patient aged 10 to 17 who had a stem cell transplant for acute lymphoblastic leukemia, so the T cells may come from the graft donor. Both conserved end residues are part of each CDR3. The order of the fields is J gene, D gene, V gene, CDR3 protein. The D gene is left open where the match is weak.

J: TRBJ1-2
D: -
V: TRBV15
CDR3: CATSRDYDGYTF

J: TRBJ1-3
D: -
V: TRBV12-3/TRBV12-4
CDR3: CASSPQGISGNTIYF

J: TRBJ2-1
D: TRBD2
V: TRBV7-9
CDR3: CASSSNSGRAPNNEQFF

J: TRBJ2-1
D: TRBD2
V: TRBV6-5
CDR3: CASSYQRDGNEQFF

J: TRBJ1-4
D: -
V: TRBV20-1
CDR3: CSASPNRVWVNEKLFF

J: TRBJ2-2
D: TRBD2
V: TRBV4-1
CDR3: CASSQDQRERAGELFF

J: TRBJ2-7
D: -
V: TRBV7-3
CDR3: CASSPQGGTTYEQYF

J: TRBJ2-7
D: -
V: TRBV11-1
CDR3: CASSLPGLGTGSSYEQYF

J: TRBJ2-1
D: TRBD2
V: TRBV3-1
CDR3: CASSQDLGLAGDNEQFF

J: TRBJ2-1
D: TRBD2
V: TRBV5-5
CDR3: CASSARTSPRLGQFF

J: TRBJ2-4
D: -
V: TRBV12-3/TRBV12-4
CDR3: CASSPRGVTGEGNIQYF

J: TRBJ2-2
D: -
V: TRBV11-2
CDR3: CASSFARSNTGELFF

J: TRBJ2-2
D: TRBD2
V: TRBV5-1
CDR3: CASSLLAGDGETGELFF

J: TRBJ1-5
D: -
V: TRBV19
CDR3: CATSSERGQPQHF

J: TRBJ2-4
D: -
V: TRBV24-1
CDR3: CATLNTEWAKNIQYF

J: TRBJ2-1
D: TRBD2
V: TRBV6-5
CDR3: CASSYGGLAVRSSYNEQFF

J: TRBJ2-7
D: TRBD1
V: TRBV23-1
CDR3: CASSYSPDRGPSYEQYF

J: TRBJ2-1
D: TRBD2
V: TRBV5-5
CDR3: CASSFGGAGGPYNEQFF

J: TRBJ2-7
D: -
V: TRBV29-1
CDR3: CSVFKGFSLSYEQYF

J: TRBJ1-2
D: TRBD1
V: TRBV4-1
CDR3: CASSQEAFKGASGYTF

J: TRBJ2-3
D: TRBD2
V: TRBV20-1
CDR3: CSARLAGGRPDTQYF

J: TRBJ2-1
D: TRBD2
V: TRBV7-3
CDR3: CASSLGTSGSWEQFF

J: TRBJ2-5
D: TRBD1
V: TRBV7-9
CDR3: CASSLAMTGPKETQYF

J: TRBJ1-5
D: -
V: TRBV10-2
CDR3: CASSAPPRAYSNQPQHF

J: TRBJ2-1
D: -
V: TRBV19
CDR3: CASSQQTDYNEQFF

J: TRBJ1-2
D: TRBD1
V: TRBV20-1
CDR3: CSARDLGQVGWYGYTF

J: TRBJ2-7
D: -
V: TRBV4-1
CDR3: CASSLLREAPYEQYF

J: TRBJ2-5
D: -
V: TRBV5-1
CDR3: CASSLIGAPGETQYF

J: TRBJ2-3
D: TRBD2
V: TRBV20-1
CDR3: CSASGTSGTDTQYF

J: TRBJ2-1
D: -
V: TRBV20-1
CDR3: CSARVPQAQFF

J: TRBJ2-7
D: -
V: TRBV15
CDR3: CATSRDIGEVAYEQYF

J: TRBJ2-2
D: TRBD1
V: TRBV11-2
CDR3: CASSQQTGGTGELFF

J: TRBJ1-2
D: -
V: TRBV4-2
CDR3: CASSQGGGNYGYTF

J: TRBJ2-7
D: TRBD1
V: TRBV12-3/TRBV12-4
CDR3: CASSEGQGAYEQYF

J: TRBJ2-7
D: -
V: TRBV27
CDR3: CASSLGGILYEQYF

J: TRBJ2-7
D: TRBD1
V: TRBV5-1
CDR3: CASSGQGANEQYF